A selection of T cell receptor beta chains follows, all from one sample in a study of human T cells and chemical hapten exposure. In TCRdb, the RACE reads were re-called with MiXCR into one record per CDR3 protein. The sample has about 350,000 distinct CDR3 sequences; around 6% are singletons. Material: whole blood, obtained in connection with sensitization to the hapten diphenylcyclopropenone (DPC). These receptor sequences come from a woman between 18 and 29 years old with alopecia areata. Some clones in this sample may be carry-over from other donors' samples. Both conserved end residues are part of each CDR3. A D gene is named only where the DNA matches it firmly. Expanded clones get a size class; other rows say once, few or many, or leave the size out.

D gene: -; clone size: few; V gene: TRBV12-5; J gene: TRBJ2-7; CDR3 DNA: TGTGCTAGTGGTTTGTACGAGGGGGCCTACGAGCAGTACTTC; CDR3 protein: CASGLYEGAYEQYF
D gene: -; clone size: few; V gene: TRBV27; J gene: TRBJ2-3; CDR3 DNA: TGTGCCAGCAGTCTCACAGGTCGCGATACGCAGTATTTT; CDR3 protein: CASSLTGRDTQYF
D gene: -; clone size: many; V gene: TRBV6-5; J gene: TRBJ1-1; CDR3 DNA: TGTGCCAGCAGTACCGGGACCCCCCGGGCTGAAGCTTTCTTT; CDR3 protein: CASSTGTPRAEAFF
D gene: -; clone size: few; V gene: TRBV28; J gene: TRBJ2-1; CDR3 DNA: TGTGCCAGCACCCTTGGACCGAATGAGCAGTTCTTC; CDR3 protein: CASTLGPNEQFF
D gene: -; clone size: -; V gene: TRBV12-3/TRBV12-4; J gene: TRBJ2-3; CDR3 DNA: TGTGCCAGCAGTTTAGGGAGACCACCCCGGGGAGATACGCAGTATTTT; CDR3 protein: CASSLGRPPRGDTQYF
D gene: -; clone size: many; V gene: TRBV6-4; J gene: TRBJ2-2; CDR3 DNA: TGTGCCAGCAGTGACTCGGTCTCGGCCGGGGAGCTGTTTTTT; CDR3 protein: CASSDSVSAGELFF
D gene: -; clone size: many; V gene: TRBV12-3/TRBV12-4; J gene: TRBJ1-2; CDR3 DNA: TGTGCCAGCAGTTTACGGGAATTCAAGGGCTACACCTTC; CDR3 protein: CASSLREFKGYTF
D gene: -; clone size: many; V gene: TRBV6-5; J gene: TRBJ2-1; CDR3 DNA: TGTGCCAGCAGTCCCACCCAGGGGGGTATATTCTTC; CDR3 protein: CASSPTQGGIFF
D gene: -; clone size: many; V gene: TRBV3-1; J gene: TRBJ1-5; CDR3 DNA: TGTGCCAGCAGCCAAGATGGTCTAGCGGGAGGCAATCAGCCCCAGCATTTT; CDR3 protein: CASSQDGLAGGNQPQHF
D gene: TRBD1; clone size: many; V gene: TRBV12-3/TRBV12-4; J gene: TRBJ1-2; CDR3 DNA: TGTGCCAGCAGTTTTGGTGTACAGGGGAAGACTGGAGGCTACACCTTC; CDR3 protein: CASSFGVQGKTGGYTF
D gene: -; clone size: -; V gene: TRBV25-1; J gene: TRBJ1-1; CDR3 DNA: TGTGCCAGCAGTGAATTGGACGGGGGCGGAACTGAAGCTTTCTTT; CDR3 protein: CASSELDGGGTEAFF
D gene: -; clone size: -; V gene: TRBV7-8; J gene: TRBJ2-1; CDR3 DNA: TGTGCCAGCAGCCCCGGGACTTCTTACAATGAGCAGTTCTTC; CDR3 protein: CASSPGTSYNEQFF
D gene: -; clone size: -; V gene: TRBV28; J gene: TRBJ2-6; CDR3 DNA: TGTGCCAGCAAACAGAGCTCTGGGGCCAACGTCCTGACTTTC; CDR3 protein: CASKQSSGANVLTF
D gene: -; clone size: many; V gene: TRBV20-1; J gene: TRBJ1-5; CDR3 DNA: TGCAGTGCTAGAGATCTGGGTCAGGGGCCCTATCAGCCCCAGCATTTT; CDR3 protein: CSARDLGQGPYQPQHF
D gene: -; clone size: -; V gene: TRBV24-1; J gene: TRBJ2-3; CDR3 DNA: TGTGCCACCAGTGATCCCCCCACCACAGATACGCAGTATTTT; CDR3 protein: CATSDPPTTDTQYF
D gene: -; clone size: few; V gene: TRBV12-3/TRBV12-4; J gene: TRBJ2-3; CDR3 DNA: TGTGCCAGCAGTTTAGGTTACGACAGGCTGAGCACAGATACGCAGTATTTT; CDR3 protein: CASSLGYDRLSTDTQYF
D gene: -; clone size: many; V gene: TRBV6-2/TRBV6-3; J gene: TRBJ1-1; CDR3 DNA: TGTGCCAGCAGACCCCTAAGGGTCGCGATGAACACTGAAGCTTTCTTT; CDR3 protein: CASRPLRVAMNTEAFF
D gene: -; clone size: many; V gene: TRBV20-1; J gene: TRBJ1-1; CDR3 DNA: TGCAGTGCTACGAGACCCGGGACTCGGGGGGTTCGGGGGAACACTGAAGCTTTCTTT; CDR3 protein: CSATRPGTRGVRGNTEAFF
D gene: TRBD1; clone size: -; V gene: TRBV3-1; J gene: TRBJ1-2; CDR3 DNA: TGTGCCAGCAGGCGACAGGGGGTCTATGGCTACACCTTC; CDR3 protein: CASRRQGVYGYTF
D gene: -; clone size: -; V gene: TRBV2; J gene: TRBJ2-3; CDR3 DNA: TGTGCCAGCAGTGAAGAGACAGATACGCAGTATTTT; CDR3 protein: CASSEETDTQYF
D gene: TRBD1; clone size: many; V gene: TRBV28; J gene: TRBJ1-6; CDR3 DNA: TGTGCCAGCATCCCAGGCCATCGGGACAGGCGCCTCTCCTATAATTCACCCCTCCACTTT; CDR3 protein: CASIPGHRDRRLSYNSPLHF
D gene: -; clone size: -; V gene: TRBV20-1; J gene: TRBJ2-7; CDR3 DNA: TGCAGTGCTAGAGATTACAACGGATTGGGGACCTACGAGCAGTACTTC; CDR3 protein: CSARDYNGLGTYEQYF
D gene: TRBD2; clone size: many; V gene: TRBV20-1; J gene: TRBJ2-3; CDR3 DNA: TGCAGTGCTTTAGCGGGGAGCACAGATACGCAGTATTTT; CDR3 protein: CSALAGSTDTQYF
D gene: -; clone size: many; V gene: TRBV6-2/TRBV6-3; J gene: TRBJ1-1; CDR3 DNA: TGTGCCAGCAGTTACCGTCCCTCGAACACTGAAGCTTTCTTT; CDR3 protein: CASSYRPSNTEAFF
D gene: -; clone size: many; V gene: TRBV12-3/TRBV12-4; J gene: TRBJ1-5; CDR3 DNA: TGTGCCAGCACCGGGGGGAGCAATCAGCCCCAGCATTTT; CDR3 protein: CASTGGSNQPQHF
D gene: -; clone size: many; V gene: TRBV14; J gene: TRBJ1-6; CDR3 DNA: TGTGCCAGCAGCCAAGATGGGGGGCCGAATTCACCCCTCCACTTT; CDR3 protein: CASSQDGGPNSPLHF
D gene: -; clone size: -; V gene: TRBV6-2/TRBV6-3; J gene: TRBJ2-7; CDR3 DNA: TGTGCCAGCAGTCAACACTGGAACTACGAGCAGTACTTC; CDR3 protein: CASSQHWNYEQYF
D gene: -; clone size: few; V gene: TRBV18; J gene: TRBJ2-5; CDR3 DNA: TGTGCCAGCTCCAACGGGAACCAAGAGACCCAGTACTTC; CDR3 protein: CASSNGNQETQYF
D gene: -; clone size: many; V gene: TRBV7-9; J gene: TRBJ1-4; CDR3 DNA: TGTGCCAGCGGGACTTACCGGGGGGAAAAACTGTTTTTT; CDR3 protein: CASGTYRGEKLFF
D gene: TRBD1; clone size: -; V gene: TRBV20-1; J gene: TRBJ2-7; CDR3 DNA: TGCAGTGCTTCTTCGACAGGGGGACTCTACGAGCAGTACTTC; CDR3 protein: CSASSTGGLYEQYF
D gene: TRBD1; clone size: many; V gene: TRBV27; J gene: TRBJ1-2; CDR3 DNA: TGTGCCAGCAGCCATCAGGGGGGGAGGTCGCTCTCTGGCTACACCTTC; CDR3 protein: CASSHQGGRSLSGYTF